The present T cell receptor beta chain was sequenced within a study of tumor-infiltrating lymphocytes in localized non-small cell lung cancer. Study in general: Resected tumor was paired with non-adjacent uninvolved lung from the same patient. General study points: TCR sequencing covered a subset of patients with enough tissue. Different pieces of the same tissue went to different assays, confounding technical variation with intratumor heterogeneity.

Of note for this clone: Its antigen is not identified.

Data came from immunoSEQ multiplex PCR; TCRdb stores just in-frame clones and leaves some out. Counted here are around 10,000 clones, 60% occurring once; the ten biggest clones make up approximately 10%. There are 16 residues in the CDR3. Germline values: CDR1 SGHTA, CDR2 FQGTGA. The V and J ends lost 0 bases and 0 bases respectively, with 11 bases between them. Sequencing used uninvolved lung tissue not adjacent to the tumor. The receptor's source is a human donor with non-small cell lung cancer. The chain carries TRBV7-3 and TRBJ2-5; D is ambiguous. Written as DNA, the CDR3 is TGTGCCAGCAGCTTAACAGGGTTTCAGTACCAAGAGACCCAGTACTTC. Translated: CASSLTGFQYQETQYF.